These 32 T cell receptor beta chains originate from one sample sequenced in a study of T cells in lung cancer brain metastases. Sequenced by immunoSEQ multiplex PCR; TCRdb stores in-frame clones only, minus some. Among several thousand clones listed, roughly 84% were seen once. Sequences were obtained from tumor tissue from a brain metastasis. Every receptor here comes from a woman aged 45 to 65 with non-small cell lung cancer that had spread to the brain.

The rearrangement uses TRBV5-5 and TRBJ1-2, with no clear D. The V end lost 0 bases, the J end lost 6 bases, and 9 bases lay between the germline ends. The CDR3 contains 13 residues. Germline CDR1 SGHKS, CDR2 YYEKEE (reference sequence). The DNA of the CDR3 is TGTGCCAGCAGCTTGGGAGGGTGGGATGGCTACACCTTC. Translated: CASSLGGWDGYTF.

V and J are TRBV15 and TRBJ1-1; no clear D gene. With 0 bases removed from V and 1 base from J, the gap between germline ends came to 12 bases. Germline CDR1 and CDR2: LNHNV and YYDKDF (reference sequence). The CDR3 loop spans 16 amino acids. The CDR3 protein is CATSREGAAGNTEAFF. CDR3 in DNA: TGTGCCACCAGCAGAGAGGGTGCCGCGGGGAACACTGAAGCTTTCTTT.

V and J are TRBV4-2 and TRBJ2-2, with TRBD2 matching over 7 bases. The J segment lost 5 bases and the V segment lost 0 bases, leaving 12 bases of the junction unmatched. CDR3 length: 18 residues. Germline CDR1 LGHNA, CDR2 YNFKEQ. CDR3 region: CASSQDLGGASGTGELFF. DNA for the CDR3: TGTGCCAGCAGCCAAGATCTGGGAGGGGCATCTGGAACCGGGGAGCTGTTTTTT.

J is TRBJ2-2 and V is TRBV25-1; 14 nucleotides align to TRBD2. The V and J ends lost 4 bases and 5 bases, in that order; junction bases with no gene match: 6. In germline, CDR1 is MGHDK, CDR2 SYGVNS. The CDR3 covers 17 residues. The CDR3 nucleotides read TGTGCCAGCAGTGCGACTAGCGGGAGGGCCGGAACCGGGGAGCTGTTTTTT. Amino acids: CASSATSGRAGTGELFF. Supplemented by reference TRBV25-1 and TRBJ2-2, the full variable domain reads EADIYQTPRYLVIGTGKKITLECSQTMGHDKMYWYQQDPGMELHLIHYSYGVNSTEKGDLSSESTVSRIRTEHFPLTLESARPSHTSQYLCASSATSGRAGTGELFFGEGSRLTVL.

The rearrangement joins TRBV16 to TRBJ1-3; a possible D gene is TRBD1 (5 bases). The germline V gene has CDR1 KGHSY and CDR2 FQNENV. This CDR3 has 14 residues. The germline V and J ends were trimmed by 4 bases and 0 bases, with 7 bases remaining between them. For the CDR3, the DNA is TGTGCCAGCAGCCTCAGGGACTCTGGAAACACCATATATTTT. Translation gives CASSLRDSGNTIYF.

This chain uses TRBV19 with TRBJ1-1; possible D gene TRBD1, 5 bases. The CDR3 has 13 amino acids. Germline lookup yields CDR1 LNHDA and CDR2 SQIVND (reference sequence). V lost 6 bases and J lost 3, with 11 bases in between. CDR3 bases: TGTGCCAGTAGAGGCAGGGCGGACACTGAAGCTTTCTTT. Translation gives CASRGRADTEAFF.

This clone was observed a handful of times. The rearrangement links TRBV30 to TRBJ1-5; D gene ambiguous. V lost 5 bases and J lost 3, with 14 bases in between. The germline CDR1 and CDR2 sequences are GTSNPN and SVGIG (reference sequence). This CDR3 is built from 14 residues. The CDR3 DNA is TGTGCCTGGTCCCAAGGGCCGATCAATCAGCCCCAGCATTTT. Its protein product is CAWSQGPINQPQHF.

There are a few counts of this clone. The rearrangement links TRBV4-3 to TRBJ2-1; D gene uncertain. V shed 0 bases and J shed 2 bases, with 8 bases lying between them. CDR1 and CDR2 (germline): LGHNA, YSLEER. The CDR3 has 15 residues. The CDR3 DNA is TGCGCCAGCAGCCAAGAGAACTCGGCCTACAATGAGCAGTTCTTC. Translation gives CASSQENSAYNEQFF.

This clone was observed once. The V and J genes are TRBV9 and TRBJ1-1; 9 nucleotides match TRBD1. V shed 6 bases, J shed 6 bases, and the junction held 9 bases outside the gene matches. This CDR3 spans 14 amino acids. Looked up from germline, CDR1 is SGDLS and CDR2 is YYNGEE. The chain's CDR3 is CASTPGQGWSEAFF. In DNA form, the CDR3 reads TGTGCCAGCACCCCGGGACAGGGTTGGTCTGAAGCTTTCTTT.

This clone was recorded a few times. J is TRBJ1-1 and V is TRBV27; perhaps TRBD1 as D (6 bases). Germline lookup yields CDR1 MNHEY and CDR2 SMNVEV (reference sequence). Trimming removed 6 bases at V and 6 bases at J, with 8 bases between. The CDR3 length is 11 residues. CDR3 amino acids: CASRGGPEAFF. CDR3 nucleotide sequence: TGTGCCAGCAGGGGGGGCCCTGAAGCTTTCTTT.

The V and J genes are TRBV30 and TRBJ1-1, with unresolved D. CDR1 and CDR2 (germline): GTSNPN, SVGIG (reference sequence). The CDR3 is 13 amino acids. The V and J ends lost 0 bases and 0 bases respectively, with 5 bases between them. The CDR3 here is CAWSVNLNTEAFF. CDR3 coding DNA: TGTGCCTGGAGTGTCAATCTGAACACTGAAGCTTTCTTT.

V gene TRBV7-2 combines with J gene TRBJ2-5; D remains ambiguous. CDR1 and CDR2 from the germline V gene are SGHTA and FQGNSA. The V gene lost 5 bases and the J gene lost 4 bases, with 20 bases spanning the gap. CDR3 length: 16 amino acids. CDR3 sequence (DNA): TGTGCCAGCAGCCCCGGATACTCTCTGGCCAGAGAGACCCAGTACTTC. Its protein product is CASSPGYSLARETQYF.

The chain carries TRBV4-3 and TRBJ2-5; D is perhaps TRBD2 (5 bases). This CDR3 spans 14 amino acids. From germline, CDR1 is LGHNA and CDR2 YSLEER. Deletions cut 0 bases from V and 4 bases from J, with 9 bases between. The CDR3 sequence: CASSQDRSGETQYF. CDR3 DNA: TGCGCCAGCAGCCAAGATAGGAGCGGAGAGACCCAGTACTTC.

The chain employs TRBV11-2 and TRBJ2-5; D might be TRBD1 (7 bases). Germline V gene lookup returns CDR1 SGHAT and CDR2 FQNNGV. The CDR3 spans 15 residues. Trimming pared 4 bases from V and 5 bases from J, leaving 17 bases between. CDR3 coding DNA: TGTGCCAGCAGCTGGGGACAGTCGGGAGCGGAGACCCAGTACTTC. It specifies CASSWGQSGAETQYF.

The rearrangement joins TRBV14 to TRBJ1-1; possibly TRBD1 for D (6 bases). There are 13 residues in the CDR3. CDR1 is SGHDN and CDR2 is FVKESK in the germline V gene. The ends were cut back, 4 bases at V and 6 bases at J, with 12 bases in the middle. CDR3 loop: CASSPGTWAEAFF. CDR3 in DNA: TGTGCCAGCAGCCCAGGGACATGGGCTGAAGCTTTCTTT.

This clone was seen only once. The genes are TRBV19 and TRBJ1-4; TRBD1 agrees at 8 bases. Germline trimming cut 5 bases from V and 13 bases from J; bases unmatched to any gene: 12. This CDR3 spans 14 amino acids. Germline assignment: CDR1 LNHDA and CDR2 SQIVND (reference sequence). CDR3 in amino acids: CASSPGQVGTGLFF. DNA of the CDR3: TGTGCCAGTAGTCCGGGACAGGTCGGAACTGGACTGTTTTTT. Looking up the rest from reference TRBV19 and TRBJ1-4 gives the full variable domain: DGGITQSPKYLFRKEGQNVTLSCEQNLNHDAMYWYRQDPGQGLRLIYYSQIVNDFQKGDIAEGYSVSREKKESFPLTVTSAQKNPTAFYLCASSPGQVGTGLFFGSGTQLSVL.

Here the CDR3 DNA reads TGTGCCTGGAGTGTATACGGGAGCGCCTCTTCCTACGAGCAGTACTTC. Protein: CAWSVYGSASSYEQYF. This chain uses TRBV30 with TRBJ2-7, with D possibly being TRBD2 (6 bases). V was shortened by 0 bases and J by 1 base, with 16 bases between the two germline ends. Germline V gene lookup returns CDR1 GTSNPN and CDR2 SVGIG (reference sequence). The CDR3 totals 16 residues.

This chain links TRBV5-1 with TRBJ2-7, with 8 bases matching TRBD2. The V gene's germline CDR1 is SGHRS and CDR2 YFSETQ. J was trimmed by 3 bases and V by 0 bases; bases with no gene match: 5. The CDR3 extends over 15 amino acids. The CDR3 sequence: CASSLASSGYYEQYF. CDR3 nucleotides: TGCGCCAGCAGCTTGGCTTCTAGCGGGTACTACGAGCAGTACTTC.

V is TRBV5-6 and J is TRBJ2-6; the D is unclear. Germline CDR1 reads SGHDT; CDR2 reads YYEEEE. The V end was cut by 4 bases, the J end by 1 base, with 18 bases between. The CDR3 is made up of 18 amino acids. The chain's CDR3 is CASSNGMAAKSGANVLTF. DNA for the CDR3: TGTGCCAGCAGCAACGGAATGGCGGCAAAATCTGGGGCCAACGTCCTGACTTTC. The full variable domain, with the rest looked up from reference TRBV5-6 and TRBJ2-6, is DAGVTQSPTHLIKTRGQQVTLRCSPKSGHDTVSWYQQALGQGPQFIFQYYEEEERQRGNFPDRFSGHQFPNYSSELNVNALLLGDSALYLCASSNGMAAKSGANVLTFGAGSRLTVL.

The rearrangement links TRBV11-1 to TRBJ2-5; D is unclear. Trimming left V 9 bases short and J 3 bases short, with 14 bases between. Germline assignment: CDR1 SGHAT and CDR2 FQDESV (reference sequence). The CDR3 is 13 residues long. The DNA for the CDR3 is TGTGCCAGTAGTCGTAGTGGGGAAGAGACCCAGTACTTC. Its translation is CASSRSGEETQYF. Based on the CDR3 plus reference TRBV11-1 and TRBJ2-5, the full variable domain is EAEVAQSPRYKITEKSQAVAFWCDPISGHATLYWYRQILGQGPELLVQFQDESVVDDSQLPKDRFSAERLKGVDSTLKIQPAELGDSAMYLCASSRSGEETQYFGPGTRLLVL.

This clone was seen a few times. The CDR3 region has the DNA TGTGCCAGCAGCTTAGGGGCAGGGGGGAGATTAACGACTGAAGCTTTCTTT. Translating gives CASSLGAGGRLTTEAFF. The chain combines TRBV11-2 with TRBJ1-1; 7 nucleotides line up with TRBD1. The CDR3 has 17 amino acids. Germline V CDR1 and CDR2: SGHAT, FQNNGV. J gave up 5 bases and V 1 base, and 13 bases lay outside the gene matches.

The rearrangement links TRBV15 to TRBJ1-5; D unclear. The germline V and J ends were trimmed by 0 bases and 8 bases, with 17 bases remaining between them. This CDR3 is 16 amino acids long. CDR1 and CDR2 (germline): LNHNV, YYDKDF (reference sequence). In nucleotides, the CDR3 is TGTGCCACCAGCAGAGATTACGGGAGGCTGTATGAGCCCCAGCATTTT. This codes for CATSRDYGRLYEPQHF.

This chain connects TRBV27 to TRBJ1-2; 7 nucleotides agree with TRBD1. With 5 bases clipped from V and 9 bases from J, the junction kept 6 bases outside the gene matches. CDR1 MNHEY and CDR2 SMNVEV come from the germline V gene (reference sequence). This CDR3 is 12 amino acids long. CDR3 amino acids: CASSGTVGSYTF. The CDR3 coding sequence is TGTGCCAGCAGTGGGACAGTAGGAAGCTACACCTTC.

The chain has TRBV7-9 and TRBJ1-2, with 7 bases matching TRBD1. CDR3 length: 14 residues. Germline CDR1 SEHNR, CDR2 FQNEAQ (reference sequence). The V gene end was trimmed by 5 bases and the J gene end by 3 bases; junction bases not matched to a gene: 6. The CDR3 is CASSGRRGDYGYTF. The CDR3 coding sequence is TGTGCCAGCAGCGGCCGCAGGGGGGACTATGGCTACACCTTC.

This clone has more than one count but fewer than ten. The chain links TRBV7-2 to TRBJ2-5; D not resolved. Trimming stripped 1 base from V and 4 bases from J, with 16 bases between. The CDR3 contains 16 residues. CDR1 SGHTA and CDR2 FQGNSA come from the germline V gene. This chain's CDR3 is CASSLGALTSRETQYF. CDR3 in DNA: TGTGCCAGCAGCTTAGGGGCCCTAACGAGTCGAGAGACCCAGTACTTC.

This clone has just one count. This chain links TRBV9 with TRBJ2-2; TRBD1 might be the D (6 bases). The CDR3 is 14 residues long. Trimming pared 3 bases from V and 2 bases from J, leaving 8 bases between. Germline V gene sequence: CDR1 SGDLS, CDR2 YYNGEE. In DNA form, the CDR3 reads TGTGCCAGCAGCGCGGGACAAAACACCGGGGAGCTGTTTTTT. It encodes CASSAGQNTGELFF.

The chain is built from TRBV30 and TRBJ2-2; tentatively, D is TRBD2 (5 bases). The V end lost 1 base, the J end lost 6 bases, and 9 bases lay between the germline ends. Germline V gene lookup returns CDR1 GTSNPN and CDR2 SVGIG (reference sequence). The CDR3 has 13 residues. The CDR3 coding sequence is TGTGCCTGGAGTGAACAAGCGGCCGGGGAGCTGTTTTTT. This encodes CAWSEQAAGELFF.

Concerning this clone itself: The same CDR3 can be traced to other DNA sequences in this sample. CDR3 amino acids: CASSPQAFIGNTEAFF. The CDR3 nucleotides are TGTGCCAGCTCACCCCAGGCGTTTATTGGGAACACTGAAGCTTTCTTT. The chain couples TRBV18 to TRBJ1-1; no firm D call. Germline CDR1 is KGHSH and CDR2 is LQKENI. V was shortened by 3 bases and J by 1 base, with 15 bases between the two germline ends. The CDR3 contains 16 residues.

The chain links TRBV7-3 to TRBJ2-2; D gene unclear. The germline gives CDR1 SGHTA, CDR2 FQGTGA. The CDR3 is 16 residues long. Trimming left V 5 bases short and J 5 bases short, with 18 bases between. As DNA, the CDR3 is TGTGCCAGCAGCCTAAATCCCCCGGTACGTACCGGGGAGCTGTTTTTT. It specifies CASSLNPPVRTGELFF.

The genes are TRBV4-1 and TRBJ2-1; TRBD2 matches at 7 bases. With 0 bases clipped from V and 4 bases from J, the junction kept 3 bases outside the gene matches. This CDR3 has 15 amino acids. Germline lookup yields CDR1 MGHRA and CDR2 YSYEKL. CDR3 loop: CASSQDQRGYNEQFF. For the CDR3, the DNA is TGCGCCAGCAGCCAAGATCAGCGGGGATACAATGAGCAGTTCTTC.

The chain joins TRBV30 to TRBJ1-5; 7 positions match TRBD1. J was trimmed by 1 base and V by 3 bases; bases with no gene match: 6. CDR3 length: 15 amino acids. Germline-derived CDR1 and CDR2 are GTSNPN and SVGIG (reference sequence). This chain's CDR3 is CAWRHRDRSNQPQHF. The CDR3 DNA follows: TGTGCCTGGAGGCACCGGGACAGAAGCAATCAGCCCCAGCATTTT.

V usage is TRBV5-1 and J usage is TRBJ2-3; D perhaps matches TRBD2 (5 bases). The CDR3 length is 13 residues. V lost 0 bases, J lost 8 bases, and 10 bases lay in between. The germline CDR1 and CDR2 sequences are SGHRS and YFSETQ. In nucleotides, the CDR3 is TGCGCCAGCAGCTTGGGTTACGAGGGTACGCAGTATTTT. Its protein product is CASSLGYEGTQYF.